This record looks at one TCR beta chain sequence and its context. Per the study methods: For nucleated cells, counts were estimated from reference gene primer amplification. The repertoire was sequenced with immunoSEQ multiplex PCR; TCRdb's copy has only in-frame clones and lacks some. That table gives V, J and clone size, and the DNA gave D and trimming. The sample holds roughly 140,000 clones, approximately 80% seen once. Germline assignment: CDR1 MNHEY and CDR2 SVGAGI. With 4 bases removed from V and 7 bases from J, the gap between germline ends came to 19 bases. This CDR3 spans 15 amino acids. The data were obtained in a study of blood T cell repertoires in COVID-19. Study overall: Sites in the United States, Italy and Spain provided acute and convalescent COVID-19 samples. Nucleic acid was either cDNA or gDNA, and it came from T cells, B-cell-depleted T cells, or PBMCs.

The specimen sequenced was peripheral blood. The sequence came from a man between 65 and 80 years old with acute or convalescent COVID-19. The rearrangement joins TRBV6-5 to TRBJ1-1; possible D gene TRBD1, 5 bases. CDR3 protein: CASSFPGDSSFEAFF. CDR3 bases: TGTGCCAGCAGTTTTCCCGGGGACTCGTCATTTGAAGCTTTCTTT.